The text below deals with one T cell receptor (beta chain). TCRdb reprocessed the 5' RACE reads with MiXCR, giving one entry per CDR3 protein. The table has a few hundred thousand distinct CDR3 sequences, around 27% seen once; the top ten hold approximately 15%. The sample is drawn from a study of T-cell memory formation after mild COVID-19. In germline, CDR1 is SEHNR, CDR2 FQNEAQ (reference sequence). This CDR3 comprises 15 residues. Between the trimmed V and J ends, which lost 4 bases and 6 bases, there was a span of 18 bases. This receptor was identified in an adult woman who had mild COVID-19 (a few samples of this study predate the infection). Cell type and time point are not known. The chain couples TRBV7-9 to TRBJ1-2, with a weak D call TRBD1 (5 bases). What was sequenced was PBMCs or a T cell subset sorted from them (not recorded which). The CDR3 DNA sequence: TGTGCCAGCAGCTCCTTCGGGGCTCAAAGCCATGGCTACACCTTC. Translated, it gives CASSSFGAQSHGYTF.